This TCR beta chain derives from a study of cytotoxic CD8 clonotypes in ibrutinib-treated CLL. The wider study: Outcomes included around 25 partial and 2 complete responses; after median roughly 66 months, roughly 14 stayed remitted and about twelve progressed.

Study outcomes and limitations: Sustained-remission and progressing patients' sampling times differed. Ibrutinib response saw clonality rise, and progression saw it return toward baseline.

The repertoire was sequenced with immunoSEQ multiplex PCR; TCRdb's copy has only in-frame clones and lacks some. Found here are roughly 110,000 clones, about 53% of them singletons; the top ten hold about 40%. To note about this clone: The target antigen is unknown.

The CDR3 is 10 residues long. Germline V lookup: CDR1 SQVTM, CDR2 ANQGSEA. V was shortened by 8 bases and J by 8 bases, with 10 bases between the two germline ends. The source of this sequence is a human donor with chronic lymphocytic leukemia. The sequencing used PBMCs, collected after 24 months of ibrutinib treatment. The gene calls are TRBV29-1 and TRBJ2-1; D ambiguous. The CDR3 protein is CSSSVDEQFF. The DNA for the CDR3 is TGCAGCTCCTCAGTGGATGAGCAGTTCTTC.